This T cell receptor (beta chain) was observed in a study of OX40 agonist ivuxolimab in advanced cancers. Only in-frame clones appear in the TCRdb table, and some are missing; sequencing was by immunoSEQ multiplex PCR. The table lists roughly 80,000 clones, over 90% of them singletons. Germline assignment: CDR1 MNHEY and CDR2 SMNVEV (reference sequence). CDR3 size: 13 residues. V lost 5 bases and J lost 4, with 12 bases in between. The sample here was CD4+ or CD8+ T cells sorted from blood, taken in a trial of the OX40 agonist ivuxolimab. The receptor was isolated from an adult with an advanced solid tumor such as melanoma, head and neck, liver or kidney cancer. The chain has TRBV27 and TRBJ2-7, with D uncertain. CDR3 region: CASSLHPMYEQYF. The CDR3 DNA reads as TGTGCCAGCAGTCTCCACCCTATGTACGAGCAGTACTTC.